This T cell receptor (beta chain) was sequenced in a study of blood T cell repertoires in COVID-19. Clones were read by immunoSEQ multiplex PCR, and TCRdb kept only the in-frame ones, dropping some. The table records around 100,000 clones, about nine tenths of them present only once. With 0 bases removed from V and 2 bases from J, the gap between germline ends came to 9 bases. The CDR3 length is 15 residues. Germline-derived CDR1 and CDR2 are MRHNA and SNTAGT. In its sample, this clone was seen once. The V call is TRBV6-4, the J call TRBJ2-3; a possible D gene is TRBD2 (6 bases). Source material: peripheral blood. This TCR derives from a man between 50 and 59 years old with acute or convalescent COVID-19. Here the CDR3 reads CASSDSGGDTDTQYF. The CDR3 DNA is TGTGCCAGCAGTGACTCGGGGGGAGACACAGATACGCAGTATTTT.